This passage covers 22 T cell receptor beta chains from one sample sequenced in a study of graft-versus-host responses after intestinal transplantation. The antigens of these receptors remain unknown. Assay: immunoSEQ multiplex PCR; the TCRdb copy retains only in-frame clones and omits some. The table records tens of thousands of clones, almost 95% of them present only once. Here the sequenced sample was unstimulated CD4+ T cells sorted from spleen or lymph node cells, taken before transplant. These receptors were collected from a human donor who was the organ donor for an intestinal transplant.

This clone was seen just once. This sequence joins TRBV5-4 and TRBJ2-7, with D perhaps being TRBD1 or TRBD2 (6 bases each). CDR3 length equals 15 residues. From germline, CDR1 is SGHNT and CDR2 YYREEE (reference sequence). The germline V and J ends were trimmed by 2 bases and 1 base, with 13 bases remaining between them. CDR3 region: CASSFSGGASYEQYF. Written as DNA, the CDR3 is TGTGCCAGCAGCTTCTCCGGGGGCGCGTCCTACGAGCAGTACTTC.

CDR3 coding DNA: TGTGCCAGCAGTGAAGAGGGAACAGAGACCCAGTACTTC. It codes for CASSEEGTETQYF. The V call is TRBV2, the J call TRBJ2-5, with D uncertain. The CDR3 sequence is 13 residues long. Deletions cut 1 base from V and 4 bases from J, with 7 bases between. Germline V lookup: CDR1 SNHLY, CDR2 FYNNEI.

This sequence joins TRBV7-2 and TRBJ2-7; 7 bases are shared with TRBD1. The V gene's germline CDR1 is SGHTA and CDR2 FQGNSA. The CDR3 covers 14 residues. J lost 5 bases, V lost 4 bases, and 8 bases had no gene match. The CDR3 sequence: CASSYRQGSNEQYF. The CDR3 nucleotides are TGTGCCAGCAGCTACCGACAGGGATCAAACGAGCAGTACTTC.

The V gene is TRBV18, the J gene TRBJ2-1; 7 nucleotides match TRBD2. After removal of 3 bases from V and 3 bases from J, the junction contained 11 bases not matched to a gene. Per germline, CDR1 KGHSH and CDR2 LQKENI. CDR3 length: 17 residues. The CDR3 spells CASSPTTSRGIYNEQFF. The DNA of the CDR3 is TGTGCCAGCTCACCTACGACTAGCCGGGGGATCTACAATGAGCAGTTCTTC.

The J gene is TRBJ1-1, the V gene TRBV7-3; D is uncertain. This CDR3 contains 14 residues. The germline V gene has CDR1 SGHTA and CDR2 FQGTGA. V gave up 0 bases and J gave up 6 bases, with 11 bases separating them. The CDR3 spells CASSLTGVGAEAFF. The CDR3 DNA reads TGTGCCAGCAGCTTAACGGGAGTCGGGGCTGAAGCTTTCTTT.

A word on this clone: Additional DNA sequences in this sample encode the identical CDR3. The chain recombines TRBV2 with TRBJ2-2; D ambiguous. Germline CDR1 and CDR2: SNHLY and FYNNEI. V lost 4 bases and J lost 4, with 13 bases in between. The CDR3 is 15 residues long. The DNA for the CDR3 is TGTGCCAGCAGTGTAGAAGGGCTGGGCACCGGGGAGCTGTTTTTT. This gives the protein CASSVEGLGTGELFF.

The chain employs TRBV27 and TRBJ2-3; D gene uncertain. V was clipped by 2 bases and J by 0 bases, with 15 bases between them. The V gene's germline CDR1 is MNHEY and CDR2 SMNVEV (reference sequence). CDR3 length: 17 amino acids. CDR3 amino acids: CASSLLPKTFSTDTQYF. The CDR3 DNA sequence: TGTGCCAGCAGTTTACTCCCGAAGACTTTTAGCACAGATACGCAGTATTTT.

The CDR3 region has the DNA TGTGCCAGCAACGGACAGTCCTACACCTTGAGCTCCTATAATTCACCCCTCCACTTT. Amino acid sequence: CASNGQSYTLSSYNSPLHF. J is TRBJ1-6 and V is TRBV11-3; D possibly corresponds to TRBD1 (6 bases). Deletions cut 7 bases from V and 0 bases from J, with 22 bases between. Per the germline V gene, CDR1 is SGHNT and CDR2 is YENEEA. This CDR3 contains 19 residues.

The V and J genes are TRBV9 and TRBJ1-6; 7 nucleotides match TRBD1. Germline CDR1 and CDR2: SGDLS and YYNGEE. The CDR3 runs 14 residues. V was clipped by 6 bases and J by 10 bases; unmatched bases: 10. CDR3 coding DNA: TGTGCCAGCACCCGACAGGGCAACGGGTCACCCCTCCACTTT. Translating it yields CASTRQGNGSPLHF.

The genes are TRBV5-6 and TRBJ1-6; TRBD1 is a possible D gene (6 bases). Germline V gene lookup returns CDR1 SGHDT and CDR2 YYEEEE. V shed 1 base and J shed 5 bases, with 10 bases lying between them. The CDR3 loop spans 15 amino acids. This CDR3 is CASSLRTVHNSPLHF. CDR3 nucleotide sequence: TGTGCCAGCAGCTTGAGGACAGTGCATAATTCACCCCTCCACTTT.

The chain carries TRBV15 and TRBJ2-7, with 9 bases identical to TRBD1. The J segment lost 5 bases and the V segment lost 1 base, leaving 12 bases of the junction unmatched. This CDR3 region has 17 residues. Germline loops: CDR1 LNHNV, CDR2 YYDKDF (reference sequence). The CDR3, as DNA: TGTGCCACCAGCAGAGGGTTCCACCGGGACAGGGACCACGAGCAGTACTTC. Protein sequence: CATSRGFHRDRDHEQYF.

The rearrangement joins TRBV30 to TRBJ2-2; a possible D gene is TRBD1 (7 bases). This CDR3 spans 14 amino acids. V lost 5 bases, J lost 6 bases, and 16 bases lay in between. Germline V gene sequence: CDR1 GTSNPN, CDR2 SVGIG (reference sequence). CDR3 sequence (DNA): TGTGCCTGGGGATCTCAGGGGGGCTCCGGGGAGCTGTTTTTT. It translates to CAWGSQGGSGELFF.

This chain joins TRBV4-1 and TRBJ2-5, with 7 bases identical to TRBD1. The CDR3 runs to 12 residues. J lost 4 bases, V lost 4 bases, and 0 bases had no gene match. CDR1 and CDR2 from the germline V gene are MGHRA and YSYEKL. This CDR3 is CASSRQGETQYF. The CDR3 DNA reads TGCGCCAGCAGCCGACAGGGAGAGACCCAGTACTTC.

J is TRBJ1-5 and V is TRBV7-2; unclear D gene. Germline assignment: CDR1 SGHTA and CDR2 FQGNSA. This CDR3 spans 13 amino acids. V was cut by 6 bases and J by 2 bases, with 8 bases left in between. The CDR3 loop reads CASRGGGNQPQHF. CDR3 in DNA: TGTGCCAGCAGAGGTGGGGGCAATCAGCCCCAGCATTTT.

The chain employs TRBV11-3 and TRBJ2-7, with 7 bases lining up with TRBD2. Looked up from germline, CDR1 is SGHNT and CDR2 is YENEEA. The V segment lost 0 bases and the J segment 5 bases; nucleotides outside the gene matches: 1. This CDR3 has 13 residues. The CDR3 coding sequence is TGTGCCAGCAGCTTAGATCGGGGGGACGAGCAGTACTTC. Amino acids: CASSLDRGDEQYF. The variable domain in full, with the rest retrieved from reference TRBV11-3 and TRBJ2-7, is EAGVVQSPRYKIIEKKQPVAFWCNPISGHNTLYWYLQNLGQGPELLIRYENEEAVDDSQLPKDRFSAERLKGVDSTLKIQPAELGDSAVYLCASSLDRGDEQYFGPGTRLTVT.

The rearrangement joins TRBV15 to TRBJ2-5; tentative D call: TRBD1 (6 bases). The CDR3 length is 16 residues. The V gene's germline CDR1 is LNHNV and CDR2 YYDKDF (reference sequence). Trimming removed 0 bases at V and 5 bases at J, with 16 bases between. This CDR3 is CATSRDNRGQGETQYF. The CDR3 bases are TGTGCCACCAGCAGAGATAATCGAGGGCAGGGGGAGACCCAGTACTTC. Full variable domain (outside the CDR3, taken from reference TRBV15 and TRBJ2-5): DAMVIQNPRYQVTQFGKPVTLSCSQTLNHNVMYWYQQKSSQAPKLLFHYYDKDFNNEADTPDNFQSRRPNTSFCFLDIRSPGLGDTAMYLCATSRDNRGQGETQYFGPGTRLLVL.

This sequence joins TRBV7-3 and TRBJ2-1, with D possibly being TRBD1 (5 bases). Trimming pared 3 bases from V and 2 bases from J, leaving 5 bases between. The CDR3 consists of 13 residues. Germline V CDR1 and CDR2: SGHTA, FQGTGA. The CDR3: CASSLGPYNEQFF. The CDR3 DNA follows: TGTGCCAGCAGCTTGGGGCCCTACAATGAGCAGTTCTTC.

The chain couples TRBV7-9 to TRBJ2-3; D remains unclear. CDR1 and CDR2 (germline): SEHNR, FQNEAQ (reference sequence). This CDR3 has 16 residues. V was shortened by 5 bases and J by 2 bases, with 17 bases between the two germline ends. CDR3 coding DNA: TGTGCCAGCAGCCTCCTCGGACCGGTCAACACAGATACGCAGTATTTT. It codes for CASSLLGPVNTDTQYF.

The rearrangement uses TRBV7-2 and TRBJ1-5; D uncertain. This CDR3 contains 14 residues. V lost 2 bases and J 6 bases, leaving 11 bases between the germline ends. Germline V CDR1 and CDR2: SGHTA, FQGNSA. CDR3 protein: CASSLSLERQPQHF. Written as DNA, the CDR3 is TGTGCCAGCAGCTTAAGTCTGGAGCGTCAGCCCCAGCATTTT.

The chain carries TRBV28 and TRBJ1-4; unclear D gene. This CDR3 comprises 14 residues. Germline V gene data show CDR1 as MDHEN and CDR2 as SYDVKM. The V end was cut by 6 bases, the J end by 7 bases, with 15 bases between. The CDR3 nucleotides are TGTGCCAGCAGCCTAGGAGGCGGAAGTGAAAAACTGTTTTTT. Protein product: CASSLGGGSEKLFF.

This chain joins TRBV5-1 and TRBJ2-6, with 9 bases that match TRBD1. Germline values: CDR1 SGHRS, CDR2 YFSETQ. CDR3 length: 15 amino acids. With V trimmed by 4 bases and J by 2 bases, 1 base remained unmatched. The CDR3 reads CASSTGGAGANVLTF. The DNA for the CDR3 is TGCGCCAGCAGCACAGGGGGCGCTGGGGCCAACGTCCTGACTTTC. The full variable domain, its missing parts supplied by reference TRBV5-1 and TRBJ2-6, is KAGVTQTPRYLIKTRGQQVTLSCSPISGHRSVSWYQQTPGQGLQFLFEYFSETQRNKGNFPGRFSGRQFSNSRSEMNVSTLELGDSALYLCASSTGGAGANVLTFGAGSRLTVL.

The chain has TRBV23-1 and TRBJ2-7; TRBD1 is a possible D gene (6 bases). TRBV23-1 carries the ORF label, with uncertain function. CDR3 length: 15 residues. Between the trimmed V and J ends, which lost 3 bases and 3 bases, there was a span of 15 bases. The CDR3 sequence: CASSHDRTSYYEQYF. As DNA, the CDR3 is TGCGCCAGCAGTCACGACAGGACCAGCTACTACGAGCAGTACTTC.